This TCR beta chain appears in the sequencing data of a study of regulatory T cells in long-lasting Graves disease. Study-level background: Graves' patients, diagnosed recently, had received antithyroid drugs under 3 months.

For TCR beta, libraries came from iRepertoire HTBI primers and Arm-PCR of CDR3 regions. A single record per CDR3 protein comes from TCRdb applying MiXCR to the multiplex PCR reads. The sample has around 470,000 distinct CDR3 sequences; around 15% are singletons. This clonotype turned up a few times. The time point is: newly diagnosed GD, antithyroid drugs for less than 3 months. The authors made the TCR library using RNA they extracted from PBMCs. These records were also assigned to another study, of T cells in Graves' hyperthyroidism and ophthalmopathy. That work adds: Diagnoses used clinical symptoms, serum thyroxine and TRAb, thyroid ultrasound and orbital computed tomography.

The TCR sequence derives from a woman between 45 and 60 years old with Graves disease. The material was peripheral blood mononuclear cells (PBMCs), obtained at new diagnosis, from a patient treated with antithyroid drugs.

Here the CDR3 reads CASRTPSMADTQYF. The CDR3 DNA is TGCGCCAGCAGGACCCCTAGCATGGCAGATACGCAGTATTTT. V is TRBV10-2 and J is TRBJ2-3; a possible D gene is TRBD2 (5 bases). Germline CDR1 is WSHSY and CDR2 is SAAADI. This CDR3 contains 14 residues. Trimming shortened V by 6 bases and J by 4 bases, and 14 bases separated the two germline ends.